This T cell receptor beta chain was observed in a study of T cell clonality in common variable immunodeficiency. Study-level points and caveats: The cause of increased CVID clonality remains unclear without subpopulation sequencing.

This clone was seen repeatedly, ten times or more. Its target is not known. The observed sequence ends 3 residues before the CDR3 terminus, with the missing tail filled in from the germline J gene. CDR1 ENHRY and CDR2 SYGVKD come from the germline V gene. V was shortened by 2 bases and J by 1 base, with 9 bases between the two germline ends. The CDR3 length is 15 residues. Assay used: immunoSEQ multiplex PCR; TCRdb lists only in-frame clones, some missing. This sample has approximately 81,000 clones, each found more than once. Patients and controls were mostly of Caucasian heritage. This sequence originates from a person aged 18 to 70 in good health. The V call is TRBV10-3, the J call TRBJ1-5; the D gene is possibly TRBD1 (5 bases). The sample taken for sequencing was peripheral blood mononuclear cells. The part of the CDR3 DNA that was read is TGTGCCATCAGTGAGGAGGGGATGAGCAATCAGCCC. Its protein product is CAISEEGMSNQP. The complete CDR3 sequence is CAISEEGMSNQPQHF.